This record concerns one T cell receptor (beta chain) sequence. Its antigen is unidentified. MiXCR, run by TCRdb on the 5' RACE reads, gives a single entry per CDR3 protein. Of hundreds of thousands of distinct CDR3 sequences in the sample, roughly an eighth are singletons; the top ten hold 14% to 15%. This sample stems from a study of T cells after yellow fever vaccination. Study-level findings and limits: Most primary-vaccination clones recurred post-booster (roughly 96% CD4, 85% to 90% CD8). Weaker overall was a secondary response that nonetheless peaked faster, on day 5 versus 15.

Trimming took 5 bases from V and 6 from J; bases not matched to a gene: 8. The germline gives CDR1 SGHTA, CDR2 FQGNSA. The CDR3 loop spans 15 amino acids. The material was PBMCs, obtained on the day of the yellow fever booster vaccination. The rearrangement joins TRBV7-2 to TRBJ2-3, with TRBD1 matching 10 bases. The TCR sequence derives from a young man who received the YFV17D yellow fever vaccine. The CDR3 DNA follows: TGTGCCAGCAGCCCCCGGGACAGGGGTTACGATACGCAGTATTTT. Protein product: CASSPRDRGYDTQYF.